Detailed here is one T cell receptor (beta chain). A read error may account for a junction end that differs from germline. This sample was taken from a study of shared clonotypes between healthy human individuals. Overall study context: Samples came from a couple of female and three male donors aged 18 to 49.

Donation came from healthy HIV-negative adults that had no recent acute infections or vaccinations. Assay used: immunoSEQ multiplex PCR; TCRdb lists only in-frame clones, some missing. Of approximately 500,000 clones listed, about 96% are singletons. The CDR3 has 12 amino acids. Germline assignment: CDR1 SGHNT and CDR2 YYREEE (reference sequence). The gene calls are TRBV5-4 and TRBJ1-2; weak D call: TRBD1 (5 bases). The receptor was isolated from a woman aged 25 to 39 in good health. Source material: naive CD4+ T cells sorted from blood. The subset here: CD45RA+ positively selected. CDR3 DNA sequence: TGTGCCACCAGCGGGGGGGACTATGGCTACACCTTC. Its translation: CATSGGDYGYTF.